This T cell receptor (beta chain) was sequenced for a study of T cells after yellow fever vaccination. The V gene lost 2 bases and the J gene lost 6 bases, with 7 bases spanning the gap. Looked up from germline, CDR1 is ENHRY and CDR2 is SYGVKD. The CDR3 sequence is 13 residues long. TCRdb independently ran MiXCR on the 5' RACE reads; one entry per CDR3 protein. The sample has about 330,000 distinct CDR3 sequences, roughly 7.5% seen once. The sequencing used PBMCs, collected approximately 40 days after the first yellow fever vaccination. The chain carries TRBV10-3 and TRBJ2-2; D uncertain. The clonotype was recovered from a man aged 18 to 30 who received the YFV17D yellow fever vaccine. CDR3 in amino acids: CAISETSSGELFF. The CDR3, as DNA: TGTGCCATCAGTGAGACCTCATCCGGGGAGCTGTTTTTT.